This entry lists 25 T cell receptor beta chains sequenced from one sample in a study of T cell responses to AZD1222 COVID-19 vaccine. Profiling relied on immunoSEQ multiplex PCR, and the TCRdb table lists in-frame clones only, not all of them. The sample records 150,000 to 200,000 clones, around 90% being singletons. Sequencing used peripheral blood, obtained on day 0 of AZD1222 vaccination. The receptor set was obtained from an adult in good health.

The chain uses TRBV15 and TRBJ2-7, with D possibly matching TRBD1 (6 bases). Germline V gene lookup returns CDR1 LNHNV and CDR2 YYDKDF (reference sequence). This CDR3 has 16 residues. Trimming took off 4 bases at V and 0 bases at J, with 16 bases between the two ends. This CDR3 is CATSTGTIPSSYEQYF. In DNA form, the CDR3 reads TGTGCCACCAGCACAGGGACAATTCCTAGCTCCTACGAGCAGTACTTC.

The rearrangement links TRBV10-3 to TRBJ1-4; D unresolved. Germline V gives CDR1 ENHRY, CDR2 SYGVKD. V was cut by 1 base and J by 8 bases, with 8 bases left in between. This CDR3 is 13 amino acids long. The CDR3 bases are TGTGCCATCAGTGAGTGGGATCAGGAAAAACTGTTTTTT. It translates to CAISEWDQEKLFF.

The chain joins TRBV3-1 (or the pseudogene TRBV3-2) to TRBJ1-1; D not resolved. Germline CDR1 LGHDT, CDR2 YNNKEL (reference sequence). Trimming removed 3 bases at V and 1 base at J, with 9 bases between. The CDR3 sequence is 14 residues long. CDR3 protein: CASSQLRGNTEAFF. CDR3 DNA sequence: TGTGCCAGCAGCCAGCTTCGGGGGAACACTGAAGCTTTCTTT.

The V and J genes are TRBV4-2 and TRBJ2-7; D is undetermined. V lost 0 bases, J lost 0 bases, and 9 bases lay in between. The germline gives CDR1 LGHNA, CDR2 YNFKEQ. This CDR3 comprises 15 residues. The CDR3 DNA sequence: TGTGCCAGCAGCCAAGAGCGCCTCCCCTCCTACGAGCAGTACTTC. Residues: CASSQERLPSYEQYF.

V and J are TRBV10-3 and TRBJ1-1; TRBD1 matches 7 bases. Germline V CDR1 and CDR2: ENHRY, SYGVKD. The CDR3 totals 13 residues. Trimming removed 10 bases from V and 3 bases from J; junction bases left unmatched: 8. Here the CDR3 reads CASETGADTEAFF. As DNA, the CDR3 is TGTGCCAGCGAAACAGGGGCTGACACTGAAGCTTTCTTT.

CDR3 residues: CASSPSPTSGEQYF. The CDR3 bases are TGTGCCAGCAGCCCTTCCCCCACTAGCGGCGAGCAGTACTTC. This sequence joins TRBV5-6 and TRBJ2-7; 8 nucleotides match TRBD2. J was trimmed by 6 bases and V by 4 bases; bases with no gene match: 9. CDR3 length equals 14 residues. Per germline, CDR1 SGHDT and CDR2 YYEEEE.

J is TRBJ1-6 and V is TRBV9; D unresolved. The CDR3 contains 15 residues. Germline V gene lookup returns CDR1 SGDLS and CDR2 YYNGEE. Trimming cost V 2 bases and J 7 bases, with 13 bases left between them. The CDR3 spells CASSVQPGVNSPLHF. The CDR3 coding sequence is TGTGCCAGCAGCGTTCAGCCGGGCGTAAATTCACCCCTCCACTTT.

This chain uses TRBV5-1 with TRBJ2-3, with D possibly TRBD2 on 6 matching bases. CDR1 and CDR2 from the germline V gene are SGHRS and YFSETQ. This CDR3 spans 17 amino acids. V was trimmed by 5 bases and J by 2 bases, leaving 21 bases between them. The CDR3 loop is CASRMRDSPENTDTQYF. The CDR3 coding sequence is TGCGCCAGCAGGATGAGGGACTCCCCGGAAAACACAGATACGCAGTATTTT. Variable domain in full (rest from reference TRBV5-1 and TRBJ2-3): KAGVTQTPRYLIKTRGQQVTLSCSPISGHRSVSWYQQTPGQGLQFLFEYFSETQRNKGNFPGRFSGRQFSNSRSEMNVSTLELGDSALYLCASRMRDSPENTDTQYFGPGTRLTVL.

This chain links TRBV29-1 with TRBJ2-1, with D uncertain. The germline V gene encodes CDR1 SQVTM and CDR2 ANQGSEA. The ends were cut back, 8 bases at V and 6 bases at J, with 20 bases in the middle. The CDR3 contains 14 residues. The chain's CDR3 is CSSTGPAWGNEQFF. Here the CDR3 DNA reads TGCAGCTCCACGGGCCCCGCGTGGGGCAATGAGCAGTTCTTC.

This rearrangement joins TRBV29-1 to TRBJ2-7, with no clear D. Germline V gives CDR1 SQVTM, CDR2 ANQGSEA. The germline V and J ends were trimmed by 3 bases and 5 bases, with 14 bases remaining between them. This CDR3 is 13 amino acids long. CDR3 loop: CSVDIGLGNEQYF. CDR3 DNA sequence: TGCAGCGTTGATATAGGGCTAGGGAACGAGCAGTACTTC.

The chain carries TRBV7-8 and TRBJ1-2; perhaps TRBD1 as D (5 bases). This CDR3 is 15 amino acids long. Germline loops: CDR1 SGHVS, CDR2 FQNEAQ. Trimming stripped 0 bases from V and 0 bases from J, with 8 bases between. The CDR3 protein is CASSLAGAPNYGYTF. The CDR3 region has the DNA TGTGCCAGCAGCTTAGCAGGGGCTCCTAACTATGGCTACACCTTC.

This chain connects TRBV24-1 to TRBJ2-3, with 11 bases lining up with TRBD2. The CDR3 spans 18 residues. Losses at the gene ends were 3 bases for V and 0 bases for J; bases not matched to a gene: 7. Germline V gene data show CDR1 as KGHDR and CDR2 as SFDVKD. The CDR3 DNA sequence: TGTGCCACCAGTGATCCGACCTGGACTAGCGGGAGCACAGATACGCAGTATTTT. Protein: CATSDPTWTSGSTDTQYF.

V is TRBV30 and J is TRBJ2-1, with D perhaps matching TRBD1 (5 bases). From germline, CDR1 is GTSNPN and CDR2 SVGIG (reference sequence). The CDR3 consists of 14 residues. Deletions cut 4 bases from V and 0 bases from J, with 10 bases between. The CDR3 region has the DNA TGTGCCTGGACGACAGTTTCCTCCTACAATGAGCAGTTCTTC. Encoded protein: CAWTTVSSYNEQFF. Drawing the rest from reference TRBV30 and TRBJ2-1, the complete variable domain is SQTIHQWPATLVQPVGSPLSLECTVEGTSNPNLYWYRQAAGRGLQLLFYSVGIGQISSEVPQNLSASRPQDRQFILSSKKLLLSDSGFYLCAWTTVSSYNEQFFGPGTRLTVL.

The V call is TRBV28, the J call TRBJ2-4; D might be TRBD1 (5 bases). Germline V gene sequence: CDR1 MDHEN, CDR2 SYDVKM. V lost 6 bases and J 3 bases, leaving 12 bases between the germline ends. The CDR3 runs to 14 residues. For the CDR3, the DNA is TGTGCCAGCAGACCCACAGGTGTCAAAAACATTCAGTACTTC. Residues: CASRPTGVKNIQYF. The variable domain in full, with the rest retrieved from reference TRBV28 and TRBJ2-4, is DVKVTQSSRYLVKRTGEKVFLECVQDMDHENMFWYRQDPGLGLRLIYFSYDVKMKEKGDIPEGYSVSREKKERFSLILESASTNQTSMYLCASRPTGVKNIQYFGAGTRLSVL.

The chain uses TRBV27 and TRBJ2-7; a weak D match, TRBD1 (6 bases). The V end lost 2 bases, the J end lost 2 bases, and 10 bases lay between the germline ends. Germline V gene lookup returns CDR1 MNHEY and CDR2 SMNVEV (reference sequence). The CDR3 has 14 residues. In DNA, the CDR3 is TGTGCCAGCAGTTTACAGGGGAACCCCTACGAGCAGTACTTC. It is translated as CASSLQGNPYEQYF.

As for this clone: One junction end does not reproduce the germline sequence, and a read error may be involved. CDR3: CASSSLGGNAEAFF. Here the CDR3 DNA reads TGTGCCAGCAGTTCCCTCGGGGGGAACGCTGAAGCTTTCTTT. The J gene is TRBJ1-1, the V gene TRBV27, with a possible D match to TRBD1 (5 bases). Germline-derived CDR1 and CDR2 are MNHEY and SMNVEV (reference sequence). The CDR3 covers 14 residues.

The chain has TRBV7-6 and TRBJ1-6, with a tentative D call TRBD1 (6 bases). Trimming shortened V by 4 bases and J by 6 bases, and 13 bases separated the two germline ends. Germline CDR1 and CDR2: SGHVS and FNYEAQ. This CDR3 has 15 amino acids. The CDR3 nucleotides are TGTGCCAGCAGCTCTGGACAGCTCCCTAATTCACCCCTCCACTTT. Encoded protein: CASSSGQLPNSPLHF.

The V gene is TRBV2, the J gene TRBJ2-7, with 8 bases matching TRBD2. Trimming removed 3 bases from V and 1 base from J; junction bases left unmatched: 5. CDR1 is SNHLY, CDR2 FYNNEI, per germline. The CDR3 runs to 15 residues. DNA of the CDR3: TGTGCCAGCAGTGATGGAACTAGCGGTTCCTACGAGCAGTACTTC. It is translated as CASSDGTSGSYEQYF.

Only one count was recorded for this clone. DNA of the CDR3: TGCAGCGTTGCTACTAGCGGGAGGATATATGAGCAGTTCTTC. Translating gives CSVATSGRIYEQFF. This chain uses TRBV29-1 with TRBJ2-1; 12 bases map to TRBD2. The V gene's germline CDR1 is SQVTM and CDR2 ANQGSEA. V lost 4 bases, J lost 8 bases, and 6 bases stayed unmatched. This CDR3 contains 14 residues.

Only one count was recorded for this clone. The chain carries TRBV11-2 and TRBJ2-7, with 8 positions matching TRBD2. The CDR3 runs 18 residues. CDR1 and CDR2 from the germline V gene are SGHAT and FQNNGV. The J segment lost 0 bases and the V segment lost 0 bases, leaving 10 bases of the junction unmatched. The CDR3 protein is CASSLEAGLGTLSYEQYF. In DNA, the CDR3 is TGTGCCAGCAGCTTAGAGGCGGGACTAGGGACCCTCTCCTACGAGCAGTACTTC.

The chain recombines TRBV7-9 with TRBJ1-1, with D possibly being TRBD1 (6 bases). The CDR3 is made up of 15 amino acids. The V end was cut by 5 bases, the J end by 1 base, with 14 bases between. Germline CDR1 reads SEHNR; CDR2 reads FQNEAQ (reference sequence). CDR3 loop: CASSPSGAQNTEAFF. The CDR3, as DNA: TGTGCCAGCAGCCCTTCGGGGGCCCAGAACACTGAAGCTTTCTTT.

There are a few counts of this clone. The CDR3 bases are TGTGCCAGCAGCCCCCGACTAGGAGGCTCGGGAGAGCAGTACTTC. Protein product: CASSPRLGGSGEQYF. This chain uses TRBV11-2 with TRBJ2-7; a weak D match, TRBD2 (6 bases). This CDR3 is 15 amino acids long. CDR1 SGHAT and CDR2 FQNNGV come from the germline V gene. The V and J ends lost 5 bases and 7 bases respectively, with 21 bases between them. Drawing the rest from reference TRBV11-2 and TRBJ2-7, the complete variable domain is EAGVAQSPRYKIIEKRQSVAFWCNPISGHATLYWYQQILGQGPKLLIQFQNNGVVDDSQLPKDRFSAERLKGVDSTLKIQPAKLEDSAVYLCASSPRLGGSGEQYFGPGTRLTVT.

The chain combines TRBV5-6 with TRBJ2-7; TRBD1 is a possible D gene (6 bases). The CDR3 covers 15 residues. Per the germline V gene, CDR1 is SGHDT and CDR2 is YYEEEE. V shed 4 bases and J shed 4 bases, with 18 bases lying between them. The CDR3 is CASSRMAGEPYEQYF. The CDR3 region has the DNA TGTGCCAGCAGCCGGATGGCAGGGGAACCTTACGAGCAGTACTTC.

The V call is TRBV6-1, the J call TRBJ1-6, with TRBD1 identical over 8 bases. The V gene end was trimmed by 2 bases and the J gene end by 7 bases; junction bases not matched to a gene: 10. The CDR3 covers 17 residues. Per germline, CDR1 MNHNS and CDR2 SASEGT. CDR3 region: CASSERIGTGTNSPLHF. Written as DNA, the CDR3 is TGTGCCAGCAGTGAAAGAATAGGGACAGGCACAAATTCACCCCTCCACTTT.

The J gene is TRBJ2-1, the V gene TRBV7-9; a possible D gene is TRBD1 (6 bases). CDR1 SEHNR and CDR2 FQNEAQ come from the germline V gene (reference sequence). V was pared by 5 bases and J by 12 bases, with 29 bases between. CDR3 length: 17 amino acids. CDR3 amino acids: CASSTSSTGRGRSGQFF. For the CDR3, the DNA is TGTGCCAGCAGCACTTCTTCGACAGGACGAGGCCGTTCGGGGCAGTTCTTC.